Each of the 12 T cell receptor beta chains below was sequenced from the same sample in a study of a mutant IDH1 vaccine in newly diagnosed glioma. These TCRs are of unknown antigen specificity. The sample's time point: week 11, during vaccination. What each vaccine dose contained was 300 ug of mutant IDH1 20-mer peptide, accompanied by topical imiquimod. The table came from immunoSEQ multiplex PCR; TCRdb's copy has only in-frame clones and leaves some out. The table has tens of thousands of clones, 75% to 85% seen once. The source was PBMCs, collected from a glioma patient whose treatment included an IDH1 peptide vaccine. All receptors come from a man between 45 and 60 years old with glioma.

CDR3 residues: CASRRRRGGTEAFF. DNA of the CDR3: TGTGCCAGCAGACGACGGCGAGGGGGCACTGAAGCTTTCTTT. This rearrangement joins TRBV7-9 to TRBJ1-1, with a tentative D call TRBD1 (6 bases). The CDR3 spans 14 residues. Germline V CDR1 and CDR2: SEHNR, FQNEAQ (reference sequence). The V end was cut by 6 bases, the J end by 4 bases, with 15 bases between.

The gene calls are TRBV7-6 and TRBJ1-5; D might be TRBD1 (5 bases). The germline V gene encodes CDR1 SGHVS and CDR2 FNYEAQ. V lost 5 bases and J lost 6, with 17 bases in between. CDR3 length: 15 amino acids. The CDR3 spells CASSDGGGATQPQHF. In DNA form, the CDR3 reads TGTGCCAGCAGCGACGGTGGAGGGGCGACTCAGCCCCAGCATTTT.

This chain connects TRBV7-9 to TRBJ1-1, with D possibly being TRBD1 (5 bases). CDR1 and CDR2 (germline): SEHNR, FQNEAQ (reference sequence). The CDR3 extends over 15 amino acids. V lost 5 bases and J lost 0, with 13 bases in between. The CDR3 reads CASSPEGRMNTEAFF. The CDR3, as DNA: TGTGCCAGCAGCCCCGAGGGACGGATGAACACTGAAGCTTTCTTT.

The J gene is TRBJ2-7, the V gene TRBV11-1, with D maybe TRBD2 (6 bases). V lost 1 base and J 4 bases, leaving 17 bases between the germline ends. CDR1 and CDR2 from the germline V gene are SGHAT and FQDESV (reference sequence). CDR3 size: 16 residues. As DNA, the CDR3 is TGTGCCAGCAGCTTAGGGGCCTCAACGGCGGGGTACGAGCAGTACTTC. Protein: CASSLGASTAGYEQYF.

The chain has TRBV7-2 and TRBJ2-3; no firm D call. V was cut by 6 bases and J by 2 bases, with 9 bases left in between. The CDR3 covers 13 residues. Germline CDR1 and CDR2: SGHTA and FQGNSA. The DNA of the CDR3 is TGTGCCAGCAGACGGATCGCCACAGATACGCAGTATTTT. Translation gives CASRRIATDTQYF.

This chain links TRBV11-3 with TRBJ1-2; no definite D call. This CDR3 region has 16 residues. Germline V CDR1 and CDR2: SGHNT, YENEEA. V was shortened by 1 base and J by 0 bases, with 12 bases between the two germline ends. The CDR3 nucleotides read TGTGCCAGCAGCTTAGGCTTGCAGACTACTAACTATGGCTACACCTTC. It yields the protein CASSLGLQTTNYGYTF.

This chain uses TRBV7-9 with TRBJ2-5, with 10 bases lining up with TRBD2. Losses at the gene ends were 2 bases for V and 2 bases for J; bases not matched to a gene: 8. CDR3 length: 17 residues. Germline V gives CDR1 SEHNR, CDR2 FQNEAQ (reference sequence). The CDR3 bases are TGTGCCAGCAGCTTACAACGACGGACTAGCGGACAAGAGACCCAGTACTTC. Amino acids: CASSLQRRTSGQETQYF.

The rearrangement links TRBV5-1 to TRBJ1-4; D gene uncertain. Germline loops: CDR1 SGHRS, CDR2 YFSETQ. V was shortened by 5 bases and J by 4 bases, with 9 bases between the two germline ends. The CDR3 covers 13 residues. The CDR3 sequence: CASRWTVNEKLFF. DNA of the CDR3: TGCGCCAGCAGGTGGACGGTTAATGAAAAACTGTTTTTT.

The chain combines TRBV29-1 with TRBJ2-7, with unresolved D. The CDR3 runs 12 residues. The V gene's germline CDR1 is SQVTM and CDR2 ANQGSEA. The V end lost 3 bases, the J end lost 2 bases, and 8 bases lay between the germline ends. CDR3 nucleotides: TGCAGCGTTGAGCTGAGAGCCTACGAGCAGTACTTC. The encoded protein is CSVELRAYEQYF.

This clone was counted a few times. CDR3 region: CASSVEDSTSGNTIYF. DNA for the CDR3: TGTGCCAGCAGCGTGGAAGACAGCACCTCTGGAAACACCATATATTTT. The rearrangement joins TRBV9 to TRBJ1-3, with a possible D match to TRBD1 (5 bases). This CDR3 has 16 residues. Germline-derived CDR1 and CDR2 are SGDLS and YYNGEE. The V end was cut by 2 bases, the J end by 0 bases, with 12 bases between.

This chain joins TRBV9 and TRBJ2-5; D is possibly TRBD1 or TRBD2 (5 bases each). V lost 3 bases, J lost 5 bases, and 17 bases lay in between. The CDR3 runs to 15 residues. Germline loops: CDR1 SGDLS, CDR2 YYNGEE. This CDR3 reads CASSAFSGTGETQYF. CDR3 in DNA: TGTGCCAGCAGCGCTTTTTCCGGGACGGGGGAGACCCAGTACTTC.

A single count supports this clone. V gene TRBV6-1 combines with J gene TRBJ1-4, with D perhaps TRBD1 (6 bases). V was clipped by 2 bases and J by 3 bases, with 13 bases between them. Per germline, CDR1 MNHNS and CDR2 SASEGT. This CDR3 contains 16 residues. The chain's CDR3 is CASSEIGGASNEKLFF. CDR3 nucleotides: TGTGCCAGCAGTGAAATAGGGGGGGCCTCTAATGAAAAACTGTTTTTT.